The present T cell receptor beta chain was sequenced within a study of blood T cell repertoires in COVID-19. About the research overall: PBMCs, B-cell-depleted T cells, or T cells were the source of the cDNA or gDNA that made up the material.

Authors' processing steps: Reference gene primer amplification yielded estimated nucleated cell counts. Only in-frame clones appear in the TCRdb table, and some are missing; sequencing was by immunoSEQ multiplex PCR. That table furnishes V, J and clone size, whereas the DNA furnished D and trimming. Of fewer than 300,000 clones detected, roughly 93% appear once; the ten largest clones hold approximately 2.4%. Trimming took 0 bases from V and 0 from J, leaving 10 bases between them. The CDR3 has 15 amino acids. Looked up from germline, CDR1 is SGHKS and CDR2 is YYEKEE (reference sequence). Each participant's cohort was designated according to participant-reported clinical history.

The chain carries TRBV5-5 and TRBJ2-7, with D possibly TRBD2 on 7 matching bases. The sequenced material came from PBMCs or T cells enriched from blood (not recorded which). The sequence was obtained from a woman in her thirties or forties with acute COVID-19. The DNA of the CDR3 is TGTGCCAGCAGCTTGGAGGGGGGGAGCTCCTACGAGCAGTACTTC. Amino acid sequence: CASSLEGGSSYEQYF.